Sequencing of this TCR beta chain was carried out in a study of shared clonotypes between healthy human individuals. J gave up 6 bases and V 7 bases, and 9 bases lay outside the gene matches. Germline V gene data show CDR1 as SGHRS and CDR2 as YFSETQ. The CDR3 consists of 15 residues. The table came from immunoSEQ multiplex PCR; TCRdb's copy has only in-frame clones and leaves some out. The sample has a few million clones; over 85% are singletons. The V gene is TRBV5-1, the J gene TRBJ2-7; TRBD2 agrees at 14 bases. The source of this sequence is a man between 18 and 35 years old in good health. The sequenced sample was naive CD4+ T cells sorted from blood. Subset: CD45RA+ positively selected. The CDR3 sequence: CASGPGLAGVGEQYF. The CDR3 DNA sequence: TGCGCCAGCGGCCCGGGACTAGCGGGAGTCGGCGAGCAGTACTTC.